These 17 T cell receptor beta chains share one sample of origin, sequenced in a study of CD8+ T cells in alopecia areata. RNA was isolated and reverse transcribed to cDNA, the sequencing template. Only in-frame clones appear in the TCRdb table, and some are missing; sequencing was by immunoSEQ multiplex PCR. Of under 20,000 clones in the sample, approximately 59% were seen once. The treatment: oral pan-JAK inhibitor, 5-10 mg twice daily. The study team obtained lesional scalp punch biopsies and peripheral blood from alopecia areata patients. Sample: skin, taken at week 4, from a patient treated with tofacitinib. The receptors originated from a human donor with alopecia areata.

A single count supports this clone. The germline gene is not matched at one end of the junction; a read error may be the cause. The chain employs TRBV7-7 and TRBJ2-1; 7 bases fit TRBD2. The CDR3 spans 15 residues. Germline V gives CDR1 SSHAT, CDR2 FNYEAQ (reference sequence). The CDR3 DNA is TGTGCTAGCAGCCCTACGACGGGAGGCTACAATGAGCAGTTCTTC. This gives the protein CASSPTTGGYNEQFF.

The chain employs TRBV7-2 and TRBJ2-1, with 9 bases aligning to TRBD1. The CDR3 is made up of 14 amino acids. Germline CDR1 reads SGHTA; CDR2 reads FQGNSA. Trimming at V came to 2 bases and at J to 6 bases, leaving 2 bases not matched to a gene. CDR3 DNA sequence: TGTGCCAGCAGCTTACGGGACAGGGCCAATGAGCAGTTCTTC. Translating gives CASSLRDRANEQFF.

This clone was seen only a few times. The V gene is TRBV7-2, the J gene TRBJ2-7; 9 nucleotides align to TRBD1. CDR1 SGHTA and CDR2 FQGNSA come from the germline V gene. The CDR3 spans 14 residues. V trimming: 5 bases; J trimming: 2 bases; junction bases outside the gene matches: 4. The CDR3 sequence is CASSIDRGAYEQYF. For the CDR3, the DNA is TGTGCCAGCAGCATCGACAGGGGGGCCTACGAGCAGTACTTC.

Note on this clone: At one of its ends the junction is not consistent with the germline gene, which may arise from a read error. The V call is TRBV2, the J call TRBJ1-2; D is unclear. This CDR3 comprises 14 residues. Germline V gives CDR1 SNHLY, CDR2 FYNNEI. The CDR3 loop reads CASSEEAMAYSYTF. Written as DNA, the CDR3 is TGTGCCAGCAGTGAAGAGGCGATGGCCTATAGCTACACCTTC.

A few counts support this clone. This chain links TRBV29-1 with TRBJ2-5; the D call may be TRBD1 or TRBD2 (6 bases each). Germline values: CDR1 SQVTM, CDR2 ANQGSEA. The V end lost 5 bases, the J end lost 5 bases, and 9 bases lay between the germline ends. This CDR3 is 11 amino acids long. The CDR3 sequence: CSVRGLETQYF. The CDR3 DNA follows: TGCAGCGTTCGGGGGCTGGAGACCCAGTACTTC.

The V gene is TRBV2, the J gene TRBJ2-1, with D tentatively TRBD1 (7 bases). V lost 0 bases and J 9 bases, leaving 18 bases between the germline ends. The germline V gene has CDR1 SNHLY and CDR2 FYNNEI. The CDR3 runs 16 residues. The CDR3 DNA sequence: TGTGCCAGCAGTGAAGCCCCAGGATCAGGGGGAGGTGAGCAGTTCTTC. Its translation is CASSEAPGSGGGEQFF.

The chain carries TRBV7-9 and TRBJ2-1; 9 positions match TRBD2. The junction had 5 bases not matched to a gene; V was cut back by 2 bases and J by 6 bases. This CDR3 comprises 15 residues. CDR1 is SEHNR and CDR2 is FQNEAQ in the germline V gene (reference sequence). This chain's CDR3 is CASSLLGRGGNEQFF. For the CDR3, the DNA is TGTGCCAGCAGCTTACTTGGGCGGGGGGGCAATGAGCAGTTCTTC.

The V gene is TRBV11-2, the J gene TRBJ1-4; D is possibly TRBD1 (5 bases). V gave up 5 bases and J gave up 3 bases, with 13 bases separating them. The germline gives CDR1 SGHAT, CDR2 FQNNGV. The CDR3 is made up of 15 amino acids. The CDR3 bases are TGTGCCAGCAGCCTTGGGGGTGAGGCTAATGAAAAACTGTTTTTT. Translated, it gives CASSLGGEANEKLFF.

A few counts support this clone. The chain links TRBV29-1 to TRBJ2-7; possible D gene TRBD1, 6 bases. This CDR3 has 13 amino acids. Germline V lookup: CDR1 SQVTM, CDR2 ANQGSEA. Trimming pared 6 bases from V and 3 bases from J, leaving 15 bases between. CDR3 protein: CSVPGHDDYEQYF. DNA for the CDR3: TGCAGCGTCCCGGGACATGACGACTACGAGCAGTACTTC.

This clone was recorded a few times. The chain employs TRBV19 and TRBJ1-5; D not resolved. V was clipped by 2 bases and J by 7 bases, with 12 bases between them. CDR3 size: 14 residues. The germline gives CDR1 LNHDA, CDR2 SQIVND (reference sequence). The CDR3 sequence is CASSIIAGYQPQHF. CDR3 sequence (DNA): TGTGCCAGTAGTATAATAGCGGGGTACCAGCCCCAGCATTTT.

Only a few counts were recorded for this clone. The CDR3 spells CASSNAGGYGYTF. In DNA, the CDR3 is TGTGCCAGCAGCAACGCAGGGGGCTATGGCTACACCTTC. The chain recombines TRBV7-2 with TRBJ1-2; 7 bases are a match to TRBD1. V shed 5 bases, J shed 4 bases, and the junction held 4 bases outside the gene matches. The germline V gene encodes CDR1 SGHTA and CDR2 FQGNSA. The CDR3 contains 13 residues.

CDR3 region: CAISDPRGQRDEQFF. The CDR3, as DNA: TGTGCCATCAGTGACCCCAGGGGACAGAGGGATGAGCAGTTCTTC. V usage is TRBV10-3 and J usage is TRBJ2-1, with TRBD1 matching 7 bases. This CDR3 has 15 amino acids. The germline CDR1 and CDR2 sequences are ENHRY and SYGVKD. J lost 8 bases, V lost 3 bases, and 10 bases had no gene match.

CDR3 in DNA: TGTGCCAGCAGCCAAAACGATCAGCCCCAGCATTTT. Protein sequence: CASSQNDQPQHF. The V call is TRBV7-3, the J call TRBJ1-5; D not certain. Per germline, CDR1 SGHTA and CDR2 FQGTGA. CDR3 size: 12 residues. V was clipped by 5 bases and J by 5 bases, with 7 bases between them.

This clone occurred a few times. The rearrangement links TRBV6-1 to TRBJ1-6; D perhaps matches TRBD1 (5 bases). V lost 2 bases and J lost 10, with 15 bases in between. The germline gives CDR1 MNHNS, CDR2 SASEGT. CDR3 length: 15 residues. As DNA, the CDR3 is TGTGCCAGCAGTGAATTGGCGGTTCGGGGCTCACCCCTCCACTTT. Its protein is CASSELAVRGSPLHF.

The rearrangement joins TRBV2 to TRBJ1-1, with a weak D call TRBD1 (5 bases). Germline-derived CDR1 and CDR2 are SNHLY and FYNNEI. Trimming pared 8 bases from V and 8 bases from J, leaving 21 bases between. The CDR3 consists of 14 residues. Written as DNA, the CDR3 is TGTGCCAGCGAAACACCGGGACTTGGAGGGGAAGCTTTCTTT. This encodes CASETPGLGGEAFF. The full variable domain, in which reference TRBV2 and TRBJ1-1 provide the parts outside the CDR3, is EPEVTQTPSHQVTQMGQEVILRCVPISNHLYFYWYRQILGQKVEFLVSFYNNEISEKSEIFDDQFSVERPDGSNFTLKIRSTKLEDSAMYFCASETPGLGGEAFFGQGTRLTVV.

The CDR3 region is CASSLGTTGGHGYTF. DNA for the CDR3: TGCGCCAGCAGCTTGGGGACGACAGGGGGCCATGGCTACACCTTC. V gene TRBV5-1 combines with J gene TRBJ1-2; TRBD1 matches 10 bases. The V segment lost 0 bases and the J segment 6 bases; nucleotides outside the gene matches: 5. The CDR3 consists of 15 residues. Germline assignment: CDR1 SGHRS and CDR2 YFSETQ.

About this clone: The sample has other DNA sequences that encode this CDR3 too. The rearrangement uses TRBV5-1 and TRBJ2-2; TRBD2 aligns across 8 bases. Trimming cost V 2 bases and J 8 bases; bases outside gene matches: 11. The germline CDR1 and CDR2 sequences are SGHRS and YFSETQ. The CDR3 loop spans 16 amino acids. CDR3 DNA sequence: TGCGCCAGCAGCTTAAGCACTAGCGGATCCACTGGGGAGCTGTTTTTT. Its protein is CASSLSTSGSTGELFF.